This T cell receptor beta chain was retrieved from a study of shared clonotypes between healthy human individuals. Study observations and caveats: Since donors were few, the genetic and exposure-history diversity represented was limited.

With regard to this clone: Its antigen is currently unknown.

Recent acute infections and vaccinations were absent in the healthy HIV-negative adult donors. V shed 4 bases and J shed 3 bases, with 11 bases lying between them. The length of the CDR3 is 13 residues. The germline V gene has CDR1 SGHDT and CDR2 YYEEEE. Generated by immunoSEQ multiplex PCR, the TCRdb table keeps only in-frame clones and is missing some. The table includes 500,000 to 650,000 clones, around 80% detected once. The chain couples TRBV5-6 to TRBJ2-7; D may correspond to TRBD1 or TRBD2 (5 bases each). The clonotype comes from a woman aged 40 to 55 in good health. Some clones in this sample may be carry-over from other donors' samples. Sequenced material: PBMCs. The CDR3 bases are TGTGCCAGCAGCCCGGGACCTTTCTACGAGCAGTACTTC. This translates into CASSPGPFYEQYF.